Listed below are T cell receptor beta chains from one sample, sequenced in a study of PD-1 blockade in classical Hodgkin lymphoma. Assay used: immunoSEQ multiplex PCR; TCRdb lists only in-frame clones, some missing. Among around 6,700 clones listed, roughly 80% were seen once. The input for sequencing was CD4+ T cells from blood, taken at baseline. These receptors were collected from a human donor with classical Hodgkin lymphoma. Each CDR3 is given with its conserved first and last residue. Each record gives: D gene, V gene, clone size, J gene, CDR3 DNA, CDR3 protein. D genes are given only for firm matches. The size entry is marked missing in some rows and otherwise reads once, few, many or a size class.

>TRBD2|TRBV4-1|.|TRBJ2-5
TGCGCCAGCAGCCATTCACTAAAAGCGGGGTACCAAGAGACCCAGTACTTC
CASSHSLKAGYQETQYF
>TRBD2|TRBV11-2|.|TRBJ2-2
TGTGCCAGCGAACTAGCGGGAGCCCGTGGCACCGGGGAGCTGTTTTTT
CASELAGARGTGELFF
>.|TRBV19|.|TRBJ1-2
TGTGCCGGTAGAAGGACAGTCGACTATGGCTACACCTTC
CAGRRTVDYGYTF
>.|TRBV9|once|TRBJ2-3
TGTGCCAGCAGTGAGGCCTGGGGCACAGATACGCAGTATTTT
CASSEAWGTDTQYF
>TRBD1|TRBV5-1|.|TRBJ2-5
TGCGCCAGCAGCTACTCCAATGGACAGGGCGAGACCCAGTACTTC
CASSYSNGQGETQYF
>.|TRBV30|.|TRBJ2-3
TGTGCCTGGATCTCCGAGGACTTCCTCCACACAGATACGCAGTATTTT
CAWISEDFLHTDTQYF
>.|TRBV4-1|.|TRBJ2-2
TGCGCCAGCAGCCAACCCGCCGGGGAGCTGTTTTTT
CASSQPAGELFF
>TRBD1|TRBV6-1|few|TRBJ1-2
TGTGCCAGCAGGGAACCATCAGGGGGCGCGAACTATGGCTACACCTTC
CASREPSGGANYGYTF
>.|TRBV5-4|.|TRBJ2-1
TGTGCCAGCAGCCGGACCGGCCTCAGAGAGCGGAATGAGCAGTTCTTC
CASSRTGLRERNEQFF
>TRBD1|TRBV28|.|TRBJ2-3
TGTGCCAGCAGGTCCGGACAGGGATATACGCAGTATTTT
CASRSGQGYTQYF